Presented here are 2 T cell receptor beta chains from one specimen sequenced in a study of T cells after yellow fever vaccination. TCRdb processed the 5' RACE reads anew with MiXCR; each CDR3 protein has one entry. The sample has around 50,000 distinct CDR3 sequences, around 6.5% seen once; the top ten hold 10%. The sequenced sample was PBMCs, either bulk or a sorted T-cell subset (CD4+, CD8+, memory, or dextramer-sorted; not recorded which), obtained 45 days after the yellow fever booster vaccination. These receptors were collected from a man younger than 45 who received the YFV17D yellow fever vaccine.

This clonotype was counted many times. This chain connects TRBV15 to TRBJ2-7; TRBD2 matches at 7 bases. V lost 0 bases, J lost 7 bases, and 6 bases stayed unmatched. This CDR3 is built from 14 residues. CDR1 is LNHNV and CDR2 is YYDKDF in the germline V gene (reference sequence). The CDR3 loop is CATSRDLEAGEQYF. The CDR3 bases are TGTGCCACCAGCAGAGATTTAGAAGCGGGAGAGCAGTACTTC.

This clonotype was detected many times. The genes are TRBV28 and TRBJ2-7; weak D call: TRBD2 (5 bases). The CDR3 sequence is 14 residues long. Germline CDR1 and CDR2: MDHEN and SYDVKM. V lost 3 bases and J lost 2, with 11 bases in between. In DNA form, the CDR3 reads TGTGCCAGCAGTTTTGCGGGTCCCCCCTACGAGCAGTACTTC. The encoded protein is CASSFAGPPYEQYF.